This is a list of T cell receptor beta chains from one sample in a study of blood T cell repertoires in COVID-19. Libraries were prepared by immunoSEQ multiplex PCR; TCRdb keeps only in-frame clonotypes and omits some of them. The data contain approximately 260,000 clones, 88% of them seen just once; the ten biggest clones take up 1% to 1.5%. Sequenced input: PBMCs or T cells enriched from blood (not recorded which). The source of these receptors is a woman between 35 and 50 years old with acute COVID-19. CDR3s include the opening cysteine and the closing phenylalanine or tryptophan. D genes are given only for firm matches.

>TRBV7-3|-|14|TRBJ2-1
CASSLLAGGNEQFF
>TRBV30|TRBD1|14|TRBJ1-1
CAWSPRGLDTEAFF
>TRBV27|TRBD1|14|TRBJ2-1
CASRTGQGYNEQFF
>TRBV30|TRBD1|15|TRBJ1-1
CAWSGTGYMNTEAFF
>TRBV30|TRBD2|15|TRBJ2-3
CAWSVLAGVSDTQYF
>TRBV19|-|17|TRBJ2-7
CASSSGLFTRSSYEQYF
>TRBV18|TRBD1|15|TRBJ2-7
CASSPPPQGAYEQYF
>TRBV28|TRBD1|16|TRBJ2-1
CASSPPSQGVYNEQFF
>TRBV7-9|TRBD2|15|TRBJ2-1
CASSLARTSGRSQFF
>TRBV15|-|12|TRBJ2-7
CATSRDRVEQYF
>TRBV25-1|-|16|TRBJ2-2
CASSEAQVQKAGELFF
>TRBV5-1|-|16|TRBJ1-1
CASSFLGKVSGTEAFF
>TRBV19|TRBD1|17|TRBJ1-6
CASSRKGASSYNSPLHF
>TRBV27|TRBD2|15|TRBJ2-1
CASSSLAGLYNEQFF
>TRBV27|-|14|TRBJ2-1
CASSLSGGYNEQFF
>TRBV23-1|TRBD2|13|TRBJ2-1
CAWGLAGLNEQFF